The present T cell receptor beta chain was sequenced within a study of blood T cell repertoires in COVID-19. Assay used: immunoSEQ multiplex PCR; TCRdb lists only in-frame clones, some missing. Of about 320,000 clones detected, approximately 85% appear once; the ten largest clones hold around 7.8%. Germline loops: CDR1 SGHVS, CDR2 FQNEAQ. Trimming removed 5 bases from V and 6 bases from J, with 11 bases in between. This CDR3 comprises 12 residues. The V call is TRBV7-8, the J call TRBJ2-7, with a weak D call TRBD2 (5 bases). Material for sequencing was peripheral blood. This TCR derives from a human donor in a cohort sampled during active COVID-19. The CDR3 region is CASSLYRGEQYF. DNA of the CDR3: TGTGCCAGCAGCCTTTACCGGGGCGAGCAGTACTTC.